These T cell receptor beta chains were read from a single sample in a study of neoadjuvant nivolumab and ipilimumab in lung cancer. The table came from immunoSEQ multiplex PCR; TCRdb's copy has only in-frame clones and leaves some out. Of 6,000 to 9,000 clones listed, around 83% are singletons. This sample comprised tumor tissue, obtained after neoadjuvant nivolumab, alone or with ipilimumab, at or shortly before surgery. The receptors here all came from an adult with non-small cell lung cancer. CDR3s include the opening cysteine and the closing phenylalanine or tryptophan. A D gene is named only where the DNA matches it firmly. The size of a clone is reported for some rows only, either as once, few or many, or as a class for expanded clones.

CDR3: CASSSSGGEQYF; DNA: TGCGCCAGCAGCTCTAGCGGGGGGGAGCAGTACTTC; J: TRBJ2-7; D: TRBD2; size: NA; length: 12; V: TRBV5-1
CDR3: CASSEVGVSADTQYF; DNA: TGTGCCAGCAGTGAAGTCGGAGTGAGCGCAGATACGCAGTATTTT; J: TRBJ2-3; D: NA; size: NA; length: 15; V: TRBV6-1
CDR3: CASSLPLRGDTQYF; DNA: TGTGCCAGCAGCTTACCCTTACGGGGAGATACGCAGTATTTT; J: TRBJ2-3; D: NA; size: NA; length: 14; V: TRBV7-9
CDR3: CASSLGEDYEQYF; DNA: TGTGCCAGCTCTCTGGGGGAGGACTACGAGCAGTACTTC; J: TRBJ2-7; D: NA; size: few; length: 13; V: TRBV18
CDR3: CASSLQRQTFTYNEQFF; DNA: TGTGCCAGCAGCTTACAAAGACAGACCTTTACCTACAATGAGCAGTTCTTC; J: TRBJ2-1; D: NA; size: NA; length: 17; V: TRBV7-8
CDR3: CASSHGDYQETQYF; DNA: TGTGCCAGCAGCCACGGGGACTACCAAGAGACCCAGTACTTC; J: TRBJ2-5; D: NA; size: NA; length: 14; V: TRBV4-2
CDR3: CASSAADRADEQYF; DNA: TGTGCCAGCAGCGCCGCCGACAGGGCGGACGAGCAGTACTTC; J: TRBJ2-7; D: TRBD1; size: NA; length: 14; V: TRBV25-1
CDR3: CASASLLAGEETQYF; DNA: TGTGCCAGTGCCAGCCTTCTAGCGGGGGAAGAGACCCAGTACTTC; J: TRBJ2-5; D: TRBD2; size: NA; length: 15; V: TRBV19
CDR3: CASSHPGQANTGELFF; DNA: TGCGCCAGCAGCCATCCGGGACAGGCGAACACCGGGGAGCTGTTTTTT; J: TRBJ2-2; D: TRBD1; size: NA; length: 16; V: TRBV5-1
CDR3: CASMGRTGELFF; DNA: TGTGCCAGCATGGGACGGACCGGGGAGCTGTTTTTT; J: TRBJ2-2; D: NA; size: NA; length: 12; V: TRBV25-1
CDR3: CASSVGQGNSPLHF; DNA: TGTGCCAGCAGCGTTGGACAGGGAAATTCACCCCTCCACTTT; J: TRBJ1-6; D: TRBD1; size: NA; length: 14; V: TRBV5-4
CDR3: CASSFVRGGVGYEQYF; DNA: TGCGCCAGCAGCTTCGTTAGGGGGGGCGTTGGCTACGAGCAGTACTTC; J: TRBJ2-7; D: NA; size: NA; length: 16; V: TRBV5-1
CDR3: CASREGQTNNYGYTF; DNA: TGTGCCAGCAGGGAGGGACAGACGAATAACTATGGCTACACCTTC; J: TRBJ1-2; D: TRBD1; size: NA; length: 15; V: TRBV6-6
CDR3: CASSYGGAEAFF; DNA: TGTGCCAGCAGTTACGGAGGGGCTGAAGCTTTCTTT; J: TRBJ1-1; D: NA; size: NA; length: 12; V: TRBV6-6
CDR3: CASSPQEGTGNTIYF; DNA: TGTGCCAGCTCACCACAAGAGGGAACTGGAAACACCATATATTTT; J: TRBJ1-3; D: NA; size: NA; length: 15; V: TRBV18
CDR3: CASSPIVYPYEQYF; DNA: TGTGCCAGCAGCCCGATAGTGTACCCTTACGAGCAGTACTTC; J: TRBJ2-7; D: NA; size: NA; length: 14; V: TRBV27
CDR3: CASSYSGRGLFHF; DNA: TGTGCCAGCAGTTACTCCGGACGGGGGCTATTCCACTTT; J: TRBJ1-6; D: NA; size: NA; length: 13; V: TRBV6-5
CDR3: CASSPSGANVLTF; DNA: TGTGCCAGCTCACCATCTGGGGCCAACGTCCTGACTTTC; J: TRBJ2-6; D: NA; size: NA; length: 13; V: TRBV18
CDR3: CASSVGTGGTEAFF; DNA: TGTGCCAGCAGCGTCGGGACAGGGGGCACTGAAGCTTTCTTT; J: TRBJ1-1; D: TRBD1; size: NA; length: 14; V: TRBV7-2
CDR3: CASSEAPGGGYGYTF; DNA: TGTGCCAGCAGTGAAGCCCCGGGGGGTGGCTATGGCTACACCTTC; J: TRBJ1-2; D: NA; size: NA; length: 15; V: TRBV6-1
CDR3: CASSPRDRRPEKLFF; DNA: TGTGCCAGCAGTCCCCGGGACAGAAGACCGGAAAAACTGTTTTTT; J: TRBJ1-4; D: TRBD1; size: NA; length: 15; V: TRBV28
CDR3: CATKQPTQYF; DNA: TGCGCCACCAAACAACCGACCCAGTACTTC; J: TRBJ2-5; D: NA; size: NA; length: 10; V: TRBV23-1
CDR3: CASSAGASRNTIYF; DNA: TGTGCCAGCAGTGCAGGGGCGTCACGAAACACCATATATTTT; J: TRBJ1-3; D: NA; size: NA; length: 14; V: TRBV5-6
CDR3: CASSSGGGYTF; DNA: TGTGCCAGCAGTTCAGGGGGTGGCTACACCTTC; J: TRBJ1-2; D: TRBD1; size: NA; length: 11; V: TRBV6-5
CDR3: CASSQDGQGDYGYTF; DNA: TGTGCCAGCAGCCAAGATGGCCAGGGGGACTATGGCTACACCTTC; J: TRBJ1-2; D: TRBD1; size: NA; length: 15; V: TRBV4-2
CDR3: CASNLDRGETQYF; DNA: TGTGCCAGCAACTTAGACAGGGGAGAGACCCAGTACTTC; J: TRBJ2-5; D: TRBD1; size: NA; length: 13; V: TRBV5-4
CDR3: CASSPPGQGNEKLFF; DNA: TGTGCCAGCTCGCCCCCGGGACAGGGGAATGAAAAACTGTTTTTT; J: TRBJ1-4; D: TRBD1; size: NA; length: 15; V: TRBV18
CDR3: CASSPEGQPLDEQYF; DNA: TGCGCCAGCAGCCCGGAGGGACAGCCCTTGGACGAGCAGTACTTC; J: TRBJ2-7; D: NA; size: NA; length: 15; V: TRBV5-1
CDR3: CASSLGQGAYNEQFF; DNA: TGCGCCAGCAGCTTGGGGCAGGGGGCTTACAATGAGCAGTTCTTC; J: TRBJ2-1; D: TRBD1; size: NA; length: 15; V: TRBV5-1
CDR3: CASSATVGGPIAKNIQYF; DNA: TGTGCCAGCAGCGCGACCGTCGGGGGGCCTATAGCCAAAAACATTCAGTACTTC; J: TRBJ2-4; D: NA; size: NA; length: 18; V: TRBV25-1
CDR3: CASSWGPTRGTGVTQYF; DNA: TGCGCCAGCAGCTGGGGACCTACCAGGGGGACAGGAGTGACCCAGTACTTC; J: TRBJ2-5; D: TRBD1; size: NA; length: 17; V: TRBV5-1
CDR3: CASSLEDGTGAYEQYF; DNA: TGCGCCAGCAGCTTGGAGGATGGGACAGGAGCCTACGAGCAGTACTTC; J: TRBJ2-7; D: TRBD1; size: NA; length: 16; V: TRBV5-1
CDR3: CASSFLGVPDTQYF; DNA: TGTGCCAGCAGCTTCTTAGGGGTCCCAGATACGCAGTATTTT; J: TRBJ2-3; D: NA; size: NA; length: 14; V: TRBV5-4
CDR3: CASSLPGLADSEQYF; DNA: TGTGCCAGCAGTCTCCCGGGACTAGCGGACTCTGAGCAGTACTTC; J: TRBJ2-7; D: TRBD2; size: NA; length: 15; V: TRBV7-2
CDR3: CSAMTLVGAFF; DNA: TGCAGTGCTATGACTTTGGTGGGAGCTTTCTTT; J: TRBJ1-1; D: NA; size: NA; length: 11; V: TRBV20-1
CDR3: CASSLRASRNQPQHF; DNA: TGTGCCAGCAGCTTAAGAGCCTCGCGCAATCAGCCCCAGCATTTT; J: TRBJ1-5; D: NA; size: NA; length: 15; V: TRBV7-2
CDR3: CASSSSGANEKLFF; DNA: TGTGCCAGCTCATCGAGCGGGGCTAATGAAAAACTGTTTTTT; J: TRBJ1-4; D: NA; size: NA; length: 14; V: TRBV18
CDR3: CASSQRVGNTIYF; DNA: TGTGCCAGCAGCCAGAGGGTGGGAAACACCATATATTTT; J: TRBJ1-3; D: NA; size: NA; length: 13; V: TRBV7-2
CDR3: CASSLAVGGYTF; DNA: TGCGCCAGCAGCTTGGCCGTGGGTGGCTACACCTTC; J: TRBJ1-2; D: NA; size: NA; length: 12; V: TRBV5-1
CDR3: CATSRSYGSGTLGNSPLHF; DNA: TGTGCCACCAGCAGATCCTACGGGTCTGGGACTCTTGGAAATTCACCCCTCCACTTT; J: TRBJ1-6; D: NA; size: NA; length: 19; V: TRBV15
CDR3: CASSSPAGAGYNEQFF; DNA: TGTGCCAGCAGCTCCCCCGCGGGGGCGGGATATAATGAGCAGTTCTTC; J: TRBJ2-1; D: NA; size: NA; length: 16; V: TRBV7-8
CDR3: CASSEYGEGHNEQFF; DNA: TGTGCCAGCAGTGAATATGGGGAGGGACACAATGAGCAGTTCTTC; J: TRBJ2-1; D: TRBD2; size: NA; length: 15; V: TRBV25-1
CDR3: CASSIRTSGGPDTQYF; DNA: TGTGCCAGCAGCATCCGGACTAGCGGGGGGCCAGATACGCAGTATTTT; J: TRBJ2-3; D: TRBD2; size: NA; length: 16; V: TRBV11-2
CDR3: CASSFGSSVRGQPQHF; DNA: TGTGCCAGCAGCTTCGGGTCCAGCGTTAGGGGTCAGCCCCAGCATTTT; J: TRBJ1-5; D: NA; size: NA; length: 16; V: TRBV7-2
CDR3: CASSSRTDNEQFF; DNA: TGCGCCAGCAGCTCGAGGACGGACAATGAGCAGTTCTTC; J: TRBJ2-1; D: NA; size: once; length: 13; V: TRBV5-1
CDR3: CASRGTPSEQYF; DNA: TGTGCCAGCAGGGGGACCCCCTCCGAGCAGTACTTC; J: TRBJ2-7; D: NA; size: few; length: 12; V: TRBV6-1
CDR3: CASSLRGAGANVLTF; DNA: TGTGCCAGCAGCTTGCGTGGGGCTGGGGCCAACGTCCTGACTTTC; J: TRBJ2-6; D: NA; size: few; length: 15; V: TRBV5-4
CDR3: CAWEDANYGYTF; DNA: TGTGCCTGGGAGGACGCTAACTATGGCTACACCTTC; J: TRBJ1-2; D: NA; size: NA; length: 12; V: TRBV30
CDR3: CASSIGGEQYF; DNA: TGTGCCAGCTCGATTGGTGGCGAGCAGTACTTC; J: TRBJ2-7; D: NA; size: NA; length: 11; V: TRBV2
CDR3: CSVEDPINRYGYTF; DNA: TGCAGCGTTGAAGATCCAATAAATCGCTATGGCTACACCTTC; J: TRBJ1-2; D: NA; size: NA; length: 14; V: TRBV29-1
CDR3: CASSFYRTDSYEQYF; DNA: TGTGCCAGCAGCTTCTACCGGACCGATTCCTACGAGCAGTACTTC; J: TRBJ2-7; D: NA; size: NA; length: 15; V: TRBV7-8
CDR3: CASSPGREETQYF; DNA: TGTGCCAGCTCACCGGGGAGGGAAGAGACCCAGTACTTC; J: TRBJ2-5; D: TRBD2; size: NA; length: 13; V: TRBV18
CDR3: CASSQAGRGEQFF; DNA: TGCGCCAGCAGCCAAGCCGGGCGGGGAGAGCAGTTCTTC; J: TRBJ2-1; D: NA; size: NA; length: 13; V: TRBV4-3
CDR3: CASSAGLTSYNEQFF; DNA: TGTGCCAGCAGCGCGGGACTCACCTCCTACAATGAGCAGTTCTTC; J: TRBJ2-1; D: NA; size: NA; length: 15; V: TRBV11-3
CDR3: CASSSDNGNQPQHF; DNA: TGTGCCAGCTCATCAGACAACGGAAATCAGCCCCAGCATTTT; J: TRBJ1-5; D: NA; size: NA; length: 14; V: TRBV18
CDR3: CATSPIGVIGIQHF; DNA: TGTGCCACCAGCCCGATAGGTGTGATAGGAATCCAGCATTTT; J: TRBJ1-5; D: NA; size: NA; length: 14; V: TRBV15
CDR3: CAISDSYGYTF; DNA: TGTGCCATCAGTGACAGTTATGGCTACACCTTC; J: TRBJ1-2; D: NA; size: NA; length: 11; V: TRBV10-3
CDR3: CASSKEAVPQARTEAFF; DNA: TGTGCCAGCAGTAAAGAGGCAGTACCCCAAGCAAGGACTGAAGCTTTCTTT; J: TRBJ1-1; D: NA; size: NA; length: 17; V: TRBV6-1
CDR3: CASSRDRTTGELFF; DNA: TGTGCCAGCAGCCGGGACAGAACGACCGGGGAGCTGTTTTTT; J: TRBJ2-2; D: TRBD1; size: NA; length: 14; V: TRBV11-2
CDR3: CSVDAGQTHSTEAFF; DNA: TGCAGCGTTGATGCGGGACAGACCCATAGCACTGAAGCTTTCTTT; J: TRBJ1-1; D: TRBD1; size: NA; length: 15; V: TRBV29-1